The 2 T cell receptor beta chains below were found in one sample sequenced in a study of Tregs in tolerant kidney transplant recipients. No cognate antigen is known for these TCRs. Only in-frame clones appear in the TCRdb table, and some are missing; sequencing was by immunoSEQ multiplex PCR. The sample holds under 50,000 clones, 95% seen once. Sample: Tregs from blood cultured with allogeneic cells. The receptors stem from a human donor in good health.

This clone was counted a few times. The chain recombines TRBV5-1 with TRBJ1-5, with 8 bases matching TRBD1. The trim removed 3 bases at V and 4 bases at J, leaving 6 bases unmatched. This CDR3 is built from 15 residues. The V gene's germline CDR1 is SGHRS and CDR2 YFSETQ. The CDR3 region is CASSWDGQGNQPQHF. The CDR3 DNA reads TGCGCCAGCAGCTGGGACGGACAGGGTAATCAGCCCCAGCATTTT.

The chain recombines TRBV19 with TRBJ1-1; tentative D call: TRBD1 (6 bases). Germline CDR1 is LNHDA and CDR2 is SQIVND (reference sequence). The ends were cut back, 6 bases at V and 5 bases at J, with 19 bases in the middle. The CDR3 totals 15 residues. The CDR3: CASSPLLGGGTEAFF. The CDR3 nucleotides read TGTGCCAGTAGCCCTCTTTTAGGGGGTGGTACTGAAGCTTTCTTT. Filled out from reference TRBV19 and TRBJ1-1, the complete variable domain reads DGGITQSPKYLFRKEGQNVTLSCEQNLNHDAMYWYRQDPGQGLRLIYYSQIVNDFQKGDIAEGYSVSREKKESFPLTVTSAQKNPTAFYLCASSPLLGGGTEAFFGQGTRLTVV.